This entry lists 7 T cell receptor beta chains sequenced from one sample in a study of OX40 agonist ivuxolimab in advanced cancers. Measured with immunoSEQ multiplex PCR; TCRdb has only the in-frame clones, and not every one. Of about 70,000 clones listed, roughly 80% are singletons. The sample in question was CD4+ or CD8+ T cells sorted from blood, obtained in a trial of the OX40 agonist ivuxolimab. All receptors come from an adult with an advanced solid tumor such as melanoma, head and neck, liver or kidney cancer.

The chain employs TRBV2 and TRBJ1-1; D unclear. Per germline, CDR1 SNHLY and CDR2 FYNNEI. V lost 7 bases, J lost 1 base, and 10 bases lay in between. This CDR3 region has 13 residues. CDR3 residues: CASKRTENTEAFF. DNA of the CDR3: TGTGCCAGCAAGCGGACCGAGAACACTGAAGCTTTCTTT.

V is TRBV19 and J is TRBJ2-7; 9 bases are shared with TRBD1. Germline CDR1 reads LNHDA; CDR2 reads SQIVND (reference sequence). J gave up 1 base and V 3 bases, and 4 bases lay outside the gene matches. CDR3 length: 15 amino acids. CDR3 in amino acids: CASSIWGTGSYEQYF. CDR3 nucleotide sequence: TGTGCCAGTAGTATTTGGGGGACAGGGTCCTACGAGCAGTACTTC. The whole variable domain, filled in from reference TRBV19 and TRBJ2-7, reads DGGITQSPKYLFRKEGQNVTLSCEQNLNHDAMYWYRQDPGQGLRLIYYSQIVNDFQKGDIAEGYSVSREKKESFPLTVTSAQKNPTAFYLCASSIWGTGSYEQYFGPGTRLTVT.

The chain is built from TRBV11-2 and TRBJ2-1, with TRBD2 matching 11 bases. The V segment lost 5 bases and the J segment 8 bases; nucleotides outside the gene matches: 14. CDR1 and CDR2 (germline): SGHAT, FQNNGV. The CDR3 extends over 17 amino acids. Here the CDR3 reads CASSLLSLAGGKDEQFF. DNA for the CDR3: TGTGCCAGCAGCCTCCTGTCCCTAGCGGGGGGTAAGGATGAGCAGTTCTTC.

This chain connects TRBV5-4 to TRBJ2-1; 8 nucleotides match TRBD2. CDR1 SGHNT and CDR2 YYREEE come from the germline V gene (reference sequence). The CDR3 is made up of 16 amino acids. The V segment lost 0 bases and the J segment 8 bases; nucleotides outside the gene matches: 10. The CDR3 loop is CASSLGSRGGLDEQFF. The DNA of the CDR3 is TGTGCCAGCAGCTTGGGCAGCCGGGGGGGCCTGGATGAGCAGTTCTTC. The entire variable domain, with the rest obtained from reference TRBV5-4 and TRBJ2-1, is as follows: ETGVTQSPTHLIKTRGQQVTLRCSSQSGHNTVSWYQQALGQGPQFIFQYYREEENGRGNFPPRFSGLQFPNYSSELNVNALELDDSALYLCASSLGSRGGLDEQFFGPGTRLTVL.

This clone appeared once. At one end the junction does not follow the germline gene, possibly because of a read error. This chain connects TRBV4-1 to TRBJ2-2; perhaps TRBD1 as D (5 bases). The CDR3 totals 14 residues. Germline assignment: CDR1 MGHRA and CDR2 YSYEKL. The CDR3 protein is CASRQGQDTGELFF. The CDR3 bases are TGCGCCAGCCGCCAGGGCCAGGACACCGGGGAGCTGTTTTTT.

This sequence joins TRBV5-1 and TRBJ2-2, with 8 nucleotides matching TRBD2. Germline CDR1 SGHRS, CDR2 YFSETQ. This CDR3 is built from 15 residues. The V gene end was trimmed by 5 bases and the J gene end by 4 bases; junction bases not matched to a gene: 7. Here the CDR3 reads CASRLHGGATGELFF. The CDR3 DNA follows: TGCGCCAGCAGATTACACGGGGGGGCCACCGGGGAGCTGTTTTTT.

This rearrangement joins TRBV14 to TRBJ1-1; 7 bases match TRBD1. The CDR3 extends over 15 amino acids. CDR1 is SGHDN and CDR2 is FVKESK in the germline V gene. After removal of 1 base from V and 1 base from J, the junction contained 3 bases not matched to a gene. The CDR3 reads CASSQGQGRNTEAFF. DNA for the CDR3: TGTGCCAGCAGCCAAGGACAGGGAAGGAACACTGAAGCTTTCTTT.